These 7 T cell receptor beta chains originate from one sample sequenced in a study of blood T cell repertoires in COVID-19 (TCRdb year 2020). The receptor library was made with the immunoSEQ multiplex PCR assay. The table was pulled from immuneACCESS by TCRdb, which kept in-frame rearrangements only. Such tables lose some clones; where checked, under half of the loss comes from unresolved V genes, and the rest has no known cause. The sample table contains 100,000 to 150,000 clones; only one count was recorded for about 86% of them. The top ten constitute about 1% of the sample. Source material: peripheral blood. Receptors were obtained from a woman in her fifties or sixties with active or convalescent COVID-19.

Only a few counts were recorded for this clone. The rearrangement joins TRBV29-1 to TRBJ2-2; 8 nucleotides agree with TRBD2. Germline V CDR1 and CDR2: SQVTM, ANQGSEA. The CDR3 runs to 16 residues. The trim removed 6 bases at V and 4 bases at J, leaving 13 bases unmatched. CDR3 residues: CSVPGKRGSSTGELFF. In DNA, the CDR3 is TGCAGCGTCCCCGGTAAGCGGGGGTCCTCCACCGGGGAGCTGTTTTTT.

The rearrangement joins TRBV29-1 to TRBJ2-5; possibly TRBD2 for D (5 bases). Germline CDR1 and CDR2: SQVTM and ANQGSEA. Trimming stripped 8 bases from V and 0 bases from J, with 7 bases between. This CDR3 has 11 amino acids. The chain's CDR3 is CSCGYQETQYF. In DNA form, the CDR3 reads TGCAGCTGCGGGTACCAAGAGACCCAGTACTTC.

The chain carries TRBV6-1 and TRBJ2-1; 8 positions match TRBD2. This CDR3 spans 17 amino acids. From germline, CDR1 is MNHNS and CDR2 SASEGT. V gave up 0 bases and J gave up 4 bases; unmatched junction bases: 8. The CDR3 DNA reads as TGTGCCAGCAGTGAAGCGGGACTTCAGCGGGGGTACAATGAGCAGTTCTTC. Protein: CASSEAGLQRGYNEQFF.

The V gene is TRBV28, the J gene TRBJ1-5; D might be TRBD1 (5 bases). Germline V lookup: CDR1 MDHEN, CDR2 SYDVKM. Trimming took off 8 bases at V and 0 bases at J, with 11 bases between the two ends. The CDR3 length is 14 residues. The CDR3: CASGGVVSNQPQHF. CDR3 nucleotide sequence: TGTGCCAGCGGAGGGGTTGTTAGCAATCAGCCCCAGCATTTT.

CDR3 DNA sequence: TGTGCCAGCAGCCTTACCGGGACAGGGGGGTCTGAGCAGTTCTTC. Its translation: CASSLTGTGGSEQFF. The genes are TRBV9 and TRBJ2-1, with 11 bases that match TRBD1. With V trimmed by 4 bases and J by 9 bases, 9 bases remained unmatched. Germline-derived CDR1 and CDR2 are SGDLS and YYNGEE. The CDR3 covers 15 residues.

The chain is built from TRBV28 and TRBJ1-2, with 7 bases matching TRBD1. The CDR3 is 15 residues long. V gave up 5 bases and J gave up 3 bases; unmatched junction bases: 9. Germline lookup yields CDR1 MDHEN and CDR2 SYDVKM. In DNA form, the CDR3 reads TGTGCCAGCAGTGGATTGACAGGGACTGACTATGGCTACACCTTC. Translation: CASSGLTGTDYGYTF.

A word on this clone: The sample has other DNA sequences that encode this CDR3 too. Here the CDR3 DNA reads TGTGCCAGCAGCGTAGGGGGCCAAAGGGGTGGGGATGAGCAGTTCTTC. It encodes CASSVGGQRGGDEQFF. The rearrangement links TRBV9 to TRBJ2-1; TRBD1 is a possible D gene (5 bases). CDR1 and CDR2 (germline): SGDLS, YYNGEE. There are 16 residues in the CDR3. V was clipped by 0 bases and J by 8 bases, with 18 bases between them.